Shown below are 23 T cell receptor beta chains from a single sample sequenced in a study of T cell repertoires in cytomegalovirus infection. TCRdb processed the reads anew with MiXCR; each CDR3 protein has one entry. The table lists around 270,000 distinct CDR3 sequences, around 9% of them singletons. Specimen: PBMCs. The receptors originated from a human donor in good health (CMV status not recorded). Some clones in this sample may be carry-over from other donors' samples.

The rearrangement joins TRBV25-1 to TRBJ2-5; D might be TRBD1 (5 bases). V was cut by 3 bases and J by 2 bases, with 7 bases left in between. The CDR3 contains 13 residues. Germline CDR1 is MGHDK and CDR2 is SYGVNS. The CDR3 region is CASSEQGQETQYF. The CDR3 nucleotides are TGTGCCAGCAGTGAGCAGGGTCAAGAGACCCAGTACTTC.

This clonotype was detected only a few times. This chain links TRBV6-2 or TRBV6-3 with TRBJ2-1, with no clear D. The length of the CDR3 is 16 residues. Trimming shortened V by 2 bases and J by 10 bases, and 21 bases separated the two germline ends. Germline loops: CDR1 MNHEY, CDR2 SVGEGT. CDR3 in amino acids: CASSYDRVTVRQEQFF. The CDR3 region has the DNA TGTGCCAGCAGTTACGATCGGGTTACTGTCAGGCAGGAGCAGTTCTTC.

In this sample, this clonotype turned up many times. The chain combines TRBV7-6 with TRBJ1-5; a possible D gene is TRBD1 (6 bases). CDR3 length: 17 amino acids. Germline V gives CDR1 SGHVS, CDR2 FNYEAQ. V lost 1 base, J lost 2 bases, and 15 bases lay in between. CDR3 sequence reads: CASSLEGGSVGNQPQHF. The CDR3 DNA is TGTGCCAGCAGCTTAGAAGGGGGGAGTGTAGGCAATCAGCCCCAGCATTTT.

V and J are TRBV28 and TRBJ2-7, with D unclear. CDR1 MDHEN and CDR2 SYDVKM come from the germline V gene. Trimming took 4 bases from V and 0 from J, leaving 7 bases between them. This CDR3 spans 13 amino acids. The chain's CDR3 is CASSYPPSYEQYF. CDR3 bases: TGTGCCAGCAGTTACCCACCCTCCTACGAGCAGTACTTC.

The chain recombines TRBV19 with TRBJ1-3, with D possibly TRBD1 on 6 matching bases. Germline CDR1 reads LNHDA; CDR2 reads SQIVND (reference sequence). The CDR3 runs to 20 residues. The V and J ends lost 5 bases and 0 bases respectively, with 26 bases between them. The CDR3, as DNA: TGTGCCAGTAGTGGAAAGGACAGCCCAACCAAACCCGGCTCTGGAAACACCATATATTTT. Translated: CASSGKDSPTKPGSGNTIYF.

The sample holds many counts of this clonotype. The V and J genes are TRBV7-2 and TRBJ2-7; 8 nucleotides line up with TRBD1. This CDR3 region has 13 residues. J lost 0 bases, V lost 8 bases, and 3 bases had no gene match. Per germline, CDR1 SGHTA and CDR2 FQGNSA. DNA for the CDR3: TGTGCCAGCTCGGACAGGGTCTCCTACGAGCAGTACTTC. It specifies CASSDRVSYEQYF.

This clonotype occurred many times. This chain joins TRBV7-9 and TRBJ1-1; possible D gene TRBD1, 5 bases. Trimming took off 1 base at V and 4 bases at J, with 10 bases between the two ends. The CDR3 contains 14 residues. Per the germline V gene, CDR1 is SEHNR and CDR2 is FQNEAQ (reference sequence). CDR3 nucleotide sequence: TGTGCCAGCAGCTTAGAGGGGTATGGCACTGAAGCTTTCTTT. It codes for CASSLEGYGTEAFF.

This clonotype was recorded many times. The gene calls are TRBV4-3 and TRBJ2-6; 8 bases are a match to TRBD1. CDR3 length: 18 residues. J gave up 1 base and V 0 bases, and 5 bases lay outside the gene matches. Germline CDR1 is LGHNA and CDR2 is YSLEER. The CDR3 DNA follows: TGCGCCAGCAGCCAAGATCCCCAGGGGGCGTCTGGGGCCAACGTCCTGACTTTC. As protein: CASSQDPQGASGANVLTF.

Many counts were recorded for this clonotype. CDR3 DNA: TGTGCCAGCAGCCTCGCCCCCCGACGGGATTTGAACACAGATACGCAGTATTTT. It translates to CASSLAPRRDLNTDTQYF. The chain joins TRBV12-3 or TRBV12-4 to TRBJ2-3, with D possibly TRBD2 on 5 matching bases. The CDR3 is 18 residues long. Trimming removed 6 bases from V and 2 bases from J, with 24 bases in between.

About this clonotype itself: This may stem from a read error, because a much larger clone lies one nucleotide away. This rearrangement joins TRBV7-2 to TRBJ2-1, with a possible D match to TRBD1 (5 bases). CDR1 is SGHTA, CDR2 FQGNSA, per germline. V lost 5 bases to trimming and J lost 11 bases, with 16 bases between them. The CDR3 length is 13 residues. CDR3 DNA sequence: TGTGCCAGCAGCCCCTCTGCTGGGGCGCAGCAGTTCTTC. This sequence encodes CASSPSAGAQQFF.

This clonotype was seen a handful of times. The junction departs from germline at one end; a sequencing error may be responsible. J is TRBJ2-7 and V is TRBV12-3 or TRBV12-4, with 10 bases aligning to TRBD1. This CDR3 has 13 residues. This CDR3 is CASSPIRQGAQSF. CDR3 DNA: TGTGCCAGCAGTCCGATAAGACAGGGGGCTCAATCGTTC.

This clonotype has at least ten counts. The rearrangement joins TRBV6-1 to TRBJ2-3, with D perhaps given as TRBD1 or TRBD2 (6 bases each). The V gene lost 0 bases and the J gene lost 6 bases, with 28 bases spanning the gap. The germline V gene encodes CDR1 MNHNS and CDR2 SASEGT. There are 20 residues in the CDR3. The CDR3 here is CASSEASIKGGLGRTDTQYF. The CDR3 bases are TGTGCCAGCAGTGAAGCATCGATAAAAGGGGGGCTCGGACGTACGGATACGCAGTATTTT.

This clonotype was seen repeatedly, ten times or more. This chain connects TRBV5-4 to TRBJ1-3; the match to TRBD1 covers 9 bases. The germline CDR1 and CDR2 sequences are SGHNT and YYREEE (reference sequence). V shed 4 bases, J shed 4 bases, and the junction held 6 bases outside the gene matches. The length of the CDR3 is 15 residues. The CDR3 sequence is CASSDGTGPGNTIYF. Written as DNA, the CDR3 is TGTGCCAGCAGCGACGGGACAGGGCCAGGAAACACCATATATTTT.

CDR3 in amino acids: CSARDPSYGYTF. CDR3 coding DNA: TGCAGTGCTAGAGATCCTAGCTATGGCTACACCTTC. This chain connects TRBV20-1 to TRBJ1-2; D uncertain. Trimming shortened V by 0 bases and J by 4 bases, and 6 bases separated the two germline ends. The CDR3 is made up of 12 amino acids. Germline V gene data show CDR1 as DFQATT and CDR2 as SNEGSKA (reference sequence).

This clonotype was seen repeatedly, ten times or more. V and J are TRBV10-2 and TRBJ2-1; D uncertain. From germline, CDR1 is WSHSY and CDR2 SAAADI. Trimming shortened V by 7 bases and J by 6 bases, and 13 bases separated the two germline ends. The CDR3 spans 13 residues. CDR3 bases: TGCGCCAGCAAAGTAGCCGAGTCCAATGAGCAGTTCTTC. Residues: CASKVAESNEQFF.

This clonotype was seen once. V usage is TRBV7-2 and J usage is TRBJ1-4; D is unresolved. The CDR3 loop spans 12 amino acids. The ends were cut back, 4 bases at V and 7 bases at J, with 7 bases in the middle. Germline V lookup: CDR1 SGHTA, CDR2 FQGNSA. CDR3 loop: CASSSTTEKLFF. In DNA form, the CDR3 reads TGTGCCAGCAGCTCTACCACTGAAAAACTGTTTTTT.

V gene TRBV9 combines with J gene TRBJ1-6; 12 nucleotides align to TRBD1. The CDR3 is 14 amino acids. With V trimmed by 4 bases and J by 11 bases, 4 bases remained unmatched. CDR1 is SGDLS, CDR2 YYNGEE, per germline. Here the CDR3 reads CASSKGQGATPLHF. The CDR3, as DNA: TGTGCCAGCAGCAAGGGACAGGGGGCAACACCCCTCCACTTT.

This clonotype occurred many times. The chain couples TRBV9 to TRBJ1-2; 7 bases align to TRBD1. With 4 bases clipped from V and 4 bases from J, the junction kept 10 bases outside the gene matches. Germline-derived CDR1 and CDR2 are SGDLS and YYNGEE. The CDR3 spans 15 residues. The CDR3 loop is CASSPKPGGSYGYTF. For the CDR3, the DNA is TGTGCCAGCAGCCCCAAGCCAGGGGGTAGCTATGGCTACACCTTC.

J is TRBJ2-5 and V is TRBV20-1, with 7 nucleotides matching TRBD1. The CDR3 is 13 amino acids. Germline values: CDR1 DFQATT, CDR2 SNEGSKA (reference sequence). Trimming took 3 bases from V and 5 from J; bases not matched to a gene: 6. CDR3 sequence: CSARQGGLETQYF. Written as DNA, the CDR3 is TGCAGTGCTAGGCAAGGGGGCTTGGAGACCCAGTACTTC.

This clonotype has at least ten counts. The J gene is TRBJ1-2, the V gene TRBV7-2; possibly TRBD1 for D (6 bases). Trimming pared 5 bases from V and 8 bases from J, leaving 15 bases between. The CDR3 spans 13 residues. Germline V gives CDR1 SGHTA, CDR2 FQGNSA. CDR3 nucleotide sequence: TGTGCCAGCAGCGAGCAGACCAGGGGAGGCTACACCTTC. This codes for CASSEQTRGGYTF.

The chain carries TRBV10-3 and TRBJ2-4; 9 bases fit TRBD2. The CDR3 length is 15 residues. Looked up from germline, CDR1 is ENHRY and CDR2 is SYGVKD. Trimming removed 5 bases from V and 1 base from J; junction bases left unmatched: 3. In nucleotides, the CDR3 is TGTGCCATCAGTTCCGGGACTAGCGCCAAAAACATTCAGTACTTC. It is translated as CAISSGTSAKNIQYF.

V and J are TRBV5-6 and TRBJ2-5, with 7 bases fitting TRBD2. The ends lost 3 bases at V and 1 base at J; junction bases unmatched: 6. The germline gives CDR1 SGHDT, CDR2 YYEEEE. The CDR3 sequence is 15 residues long. The CDR3 nucleotides read TGTGCCAGCAGCTGGACCGGGGGGACCCAAGAGACCCAGTACTTC. Its protein is CASSWTGGTQETQYF. Drawing the rest from reference TRBV5-6 and TRBJ2-5, the complete variable domain is DAGVTQSPTHLIKTRGQQVTLRCSPKSGHDTVSWYQQALGQGPQFIFQYYEEEERQRGNFPDRFSGHQFPNYSSELNVNALLLGDSALYLCASSWTGGTQETQYFGPGTRLLVL.

The table lists this clonotype with many counts. V gene TRBV7-8 combines with J gene TRBJ1-6; D gene ambiguous. V was pared by 3 bases and J by 15 bases, with 9 bases between. This CDR3 comprises 11 residues. Germline CDR1 is SGHVS and CDR2 is FQNEAQ. Here the CDR3 DNA reads TGTGCCAGCAGCTTGAAAGGAAACCTCCACTTT. The encoded protein is CASSLKGNLHF.